Listed here are 26 T cell receptor beta chains from one sample, sequenced in a study of blood T cells in healthy people across ages. A second PCR of roughly 7 to 11 cycles used a sample-barcoded 5' primer and a J-beta primer mix. TCRdb used MiXCR to reprocess the 5' RACE reads, holding one entry per CDR3 protein. The data contain about 1.4 million distinct CDR3 sequences, almost 60% of them seen just once; the ten biggest clones take up 5% to 7%. Material: blood. The receptors stem from a man aged 18-30 years in good health.

This clonotype was seen more than once but under ten times. This chain links TRBV7-2 with TRBJ2-5; TRBD2 matches at 7 bases. Germline V gene sequence: CDR1 SGHTA, CDR2 FQGNSA. V dropped 5 bases and J dropped 11; count of bases not matched to a gene: 8. The CDR3 covers 12 residues. The DNA for the CDR3 is TGTGCCAGCAGCCCCAGTTGGGGGGGGCAGTACTTC. The encoded protein is CASSPSWGGQYF.

V and J are TRBV15 and TRBJ2-1; D is unresolved. The germline V and J ends were trimmed by 5 bases and 6 bases, with 11 bases remaining between them. The germline CDR1 and CDR2 sequences are LNHNV and YYDKDF (reference sequence). This CDR3 has 13 residues. CDR3 region: CATSSIGFNEQFF. The DNA for the CDR3 is TGTGCCACCAGCTCAATTGGCTTCAATGAGCAGTTCTTC.

The chain couples TRBV27 to TRBJ2-7; 7 nucleotides match TRBD1. CDR1 and CDR2 from the germline V gene are MNHEY and SMNVEV (reference sequence). Germline trimming cut 3 bases from V and 0 bases from J; bases unmatched to any gene: 8. The CDR3 length is 16 residues. CDR3 sequence (DNA): TGTGCCAGCAGTTTGACACCGGGACAGAGCTCCTACGAGCAGTACTTC. It codes for CASSLTPGQSSYEQYF.

This clonotype was detected only once. The rearrangement uses TRBV9 and TRBJ2-5, with 12 bases identical to TRBD2. This CDR3 has 14 amino acids. From germline, CDR1 is SGDLS and CDR2 YYNGEE. With 5 bases clipped from V and 11 bases from J, the junction kept 10 bases outside the gene matches. The CDR3 DNA reads TGTGCCAGCAGTCTCCTAGCGGGGGGGAATGAGCAGTACTTC. Encoded protein: CASSLLAGGNEQYF.

V gene TRBV6-5 combines with J gene TRBJ2-5, with 16 bases that match TRBD2. CDR3 length: 18 amino acids. Trimming removed 4 bases from V and 4 bases from J; junction bases left unmatched: 9. From germline, CDR1 is MNHEY and CDR2 SVGAGI. The CDR3 nucleotides are TGTGCCAGCAGTTCGGACGGGGGACTAGCGGGGGGGCGAGAGACCCAGTACTTC. Translated, it gives CASSSDGGLAGGRETQYF.

As concerns this clonotype: The CDR3 does not close with the conserved phenylalanine or tryptophan, likely indicating a read error. CDR3 sequence: CASTDSSYEQYL. The CDR3 coding sequence is TGTGCCAGTACGGACAGTTCCTACGAGCAGTACCTC. This chain joins TRBV25-1 and TRBJ2-7, with a possible D match to TRBD1 (6 bases). The germline V gene encodes CDR1 MGHDK and CDR2 SYGVNS. This CDR3 contains 12 residues. V lost 9 bases and J 1 base, leaving 10 bases between the germline ends.

J is TRBJ1-5 and V is TRBV7-2; perhaps TRBD1 as D (5 bases). The CDR3 loop spans 18 amino acids. CDR1 is SGHTA and CDR2 is FQGNSA in the germline V gene. V was trimmed by 4 bases and J by 0 bases, leaving 19 bases between them. CDR3 nucleotide sequence: TGTGCCAGCAGCTCCCTATACCACGACAGTTATAGCAATCAGCCCCAGCATTTT. This encodes CASSSLYHDSYSNQPQHF.

This clonotype was observed a handful of times. CDR3: CASRGGGSMNTEAFF. In nucleotides, the CDR3 is TGTGCCAGCAGGGGGGGAGGGAGCATGAACACTGAAGCTTTCTTT. J is TRBJ1-1 and V is TRBV27, with a weak D call TRBD1 (5 bases). The V gene lost 6 bases and the J gene lost 0 bases, with 14 bases spanning the gap. Germline lookup yields CDR1 MNHEY and CDR2 SMNVEV (reference sequence). The CDR3 is 15 residues long.

V usage is TRBV20-1 and J usage is TRBJ1-2, with 7 nucleotides matching TRBD1. Germline CDR1 and CDR2: DFQATT and SNEGSKA (reference sequence). The CDR3 consists of 18 residues. Unmatched junction bases numbered 23, after V lost 6 bases and J lost 4 bases. The CDR3 protein is CSAPRGGGLPPDAYGYTF. The CDR3 nucleotides read TGCAGTGCCCCTAGAGGGGGCGGTCTTCCTCCAGACGCCTATGGCTACACCTTC.

J is TRBJ2-3 and V is TRBV25-1; 8 bases agree with TRBD1. The ends lost 1 base at V and 4 bases at J; junction bases unmatched: 16. CDR3 length equals 19 residues. CDR1 and CDR2 (germline): MGHDK, SYGVNS. The CDR3 region is CASSELNMGQGAVPDTQYF. Here the CDR3 DNA reads TGTGCCAGCAGTGAATTAAACATGGGGCAGGGGGCAGTCCCAGATACGCAGTATTTT.

This chain joins TRBV15 and TRBJ2-7, with TRBD2 identical over 8 bases. Germline lookup yields CDR1 LNHNV and CDR2 YYDKDF (reference sequence). This CDR3 has 17 amino acids. V lost 1 base and J lost 2; bases outside the gene matches: 10. CDR3 DNA: TGTGCCACCAGCAGAGTAGCGGGAATACTATTACCCTACGAGCAGTACTTC. Amino acid sequence: CATSRVAGILLPYEQYF.

This sequence joins TRBV7-2 and TRBJ1-4; TRBD1 might be the D (6 bases). V shed 1 base and J shed 6 bases, with 9 bases lying between them. Germline values: CDR1 SGHTA, CDR2 FQGNSA. The CDR3 extends over 14 amino acids. As DNA, the CDR3 is TGTGCCAGCAGCTTAGAGTCAGGGGATGAAAAACTGTTTTTT. It encodes CASSLESGDEKLFF.

This clonotype was seen repeatedly, ten times or more. The chain combines TRBV20-1 with TRBJ2-3; D call uncertain. The ends were cut back, 4 bases at V and 4 bases at J, with 3 bases in the middle. CDR3 size: 10 residues. CDR1 is DFQATT, CDR2 SNEGSKA, per germline (reference sequence). CDR3 sequence (DNA): TGCAGTGCTAATGCAGATACGCAGTATTTT. Translated, it gives CSANADTQYF.

The rearrangement links TRBV15 to TRBJ2-3; no clear D gene. The CDR3 sequence is 18 residues long. V was cut by 0 bases and J by 2 bases, with 18 bases left in between. Germline assignment: CDR1 LNHNV and CDR2 YYDKDF (reference sequence). Here the CDR3 reads CATSRDIHTKGSTDTQYF. As DNA, the CDR3 is TGTGCCACCAGCAGAGATATACATACTAAGGGCTCCACAGATACGCAGTATTTT.

The V call is TRBV7-2, the J call TRBJ2-3; D gene ambiguous. This CDR3 region has 12 residues. Germline-derived CDR1 and CDR2 are SGHTA and FQGNSA. Trimming took off 8 bases at V and 9 bases at J, with 15 bases between the two ends. The DNA of the CDR3 is TGTGCCAGCGGCCTCCTTGAGAGAACGCAGTATTTT. Its translation: CASGLLERTQYF.

The chain joins TRBV5-6 to TRBJ1-2; 9 bases match TRBD1. This CDR3 spans 16 amino acids. CDR1 SGHDT and CDR2 YYEEEE come from the germline V gene. Trimming cost V 4 bases and J 3 bases; bases outside gene matches: 10. DNA for the CDR3: TGTGCCAGCAGCATATATCTGACAGGGGGGGACTATGGCTACACCTTC. Translation gives CASSIYLTGGDYGYTF.

The chain is built from TRBV15 and TRBJ2-3; D may be TRBD1 (7 bases). Trimming took off 5 bases at V and 6 bases at J, with 21 bases between the two ends. Looked up from germline, CDR1 is LNHNV and CDR2 is YYDKDF (reference sequence). The CDR3 spans 16 residues. CDR3 DNA: TGTGCCACCAGCGGAGGGGGCACTTCCTTTAGGGATACGCAGTATTTT. Protein product: CATSGGGTSFRDTQYF. The whole variable domain, filled in from reference TRBV15 and TRBJ2-3, reads DAMVIQNPRYQVTQFGKPVTLSCSQTLNHNVMYWYQQKSSQAPKLLFHYYDKDFNNEADTPDNFQSRRPNTSFCFLDIRSPGLGDTAMYLCATSGGGTSFRDTQYFGPGTRLTVL.

J is TRBJ2-4 and V is TRBV11-1; the match to TRBD1 covers 7 bases. The better agreement between TRBJ2-7 and the DNA end casts doubt on the J call. Germline values: CDR1 SGHAT, CDR2 FQDESV (reference sequence). The length of the CDR3 is 17 residues. The CDR3 DNA is TGTGCCAGCAGCTCAAGCCCCTGGGACAGAACATTCTACGAGCAGTACTTC. This encodes CASSSSPWDRTFYEQYF.

The J gene is TRBJ2-4, the V gene TRBV7-2, with 14 bases matching TRBD2. Gene TRBJ2-7 matches the end of the DNA better, so the J call may be wrong. The CDR3 has 17 residues. The germline V gene has CDR1 SGHTA and CDR2 FQGNSA. The CDR3, as DNA: TGTGCCAGCAGCTTAGCTCCGACTAGCGGGAGGGCCTACGAGCAGTACTTC. As protein: CASSLAPTSGRAYEQYF.

This clonotype came up a few times. The V call is TRBV4-2, the J call TRBJ2-1, with a weak D call TRBD2 (5 bases). The germline V and J ends were trimmed by 3 bases and 5 bases, with 17 bases remaining between them. The length of the CDR3 is 16 residues. The germline V gene has CDR1 LGHNA and CDR2 YNFKEQ. CDR3 sequence: CASSHSSGSSHNEQFF. The CDR3 region has the DNA TGTGCCAGCAGCCACAGTTCGGGGAGTAGTCACAATGAGCAGTTCTTC.

V usage is TRBV11-1 and J usage is TRBJ2-3; 7 bases line up with TRBD2. The CDR3 is 15 residues long. V was clipped by 5 bases and J by 6 bases; unmatched bases: 11. The germline gives CDR1 SGHAT, CDR2 FQDESV (reference sequence). The CDR3, as DNA: TGTGCCAGCAGCACCAGACAACCGGGGGGTGATACGCAGTATTTT. It encodes CASSTRQPGGDTQYF.

DNA for the CDR3: TGTGCCAGCAGTTACGTTGGTCTTGAGGGCTACACCTTC. It yields the protein CASSYVGLEGYTF. The rearrangement joins TRBV6-5 to TRBJ1-2; D is unresolved. Germline values: CDR1 MNHEY, CDR2 SVGAGI. V shed 2 bases and J shed 8 bases, with 12 bases lying between them. The CDR3 totals 13 residues.

The rearrangement joins TRBV28 to TRBJ1-2; 9 bases line up with TRBD1. This CDR3 has 13 residues. Germline CDR1 MDHEN, CDR2 SYDVKM. With V trimmed by 5 bases and J by 7 bases, 5 bases remained unmatched. CDR3 in amino acids: CASSPGQGCGYTF. The CDR3, as DNA: TGTGCCAGCAGTCCGGGACAGGGTTGTGGCTACACCTTC.

This clonotype was detected a few times. V gene TRBV25-1 combines with J gene TRBJ2-1, with D perhaps matching TRBD2 (5 bases). V shed 6 bases and J shed 10 bases, with 10 bases lying between them. Germline CDR1 and CDR2: MGHDK and SYGVNS. This CDR3 is built from 11 residues. The CDR3 is CASRDRGEQFF. The DNA for the CDR3 is TGTGCCAGCAGGGATAGAGGGGAGCAGTTCTTC.

The rearrangement joins TRBV27 to TRBJ1-2; 8 bases align to TRBD1. The CDR3 sequence is 14 residues long. With V trimmed by 5 bases and J by 2 bases, 4 bases remained unmatched. From germline, CDR1 is MNHEY and CDR2 SMNVEV (reference sequence). The CDR3: CASSTRQGNYGYTF. Written as DNA, the CDR3 is TGTGCCAGCAGTACACGACAGGGGAACTATGGCTACACCTTC.

The sample holds a few counts of this clonotype. DNA of the CDR3: TGCAGCGTTTTTGGGGACCATTCCTACAATGAGCAGTTCTTC. Protein: CSVFGDHSYNEQFF. The chain uses TRBV29-1 and TRBJ2-1; the D gene could be TRBD1 or TRBD2 (5 bases each). The germline V gene has CDR1 SQVTM and CDR2 ANQGSEA. The CDR3 covers 14 residues. V lost 5 bases and J lost 1, with 12 bases in between.